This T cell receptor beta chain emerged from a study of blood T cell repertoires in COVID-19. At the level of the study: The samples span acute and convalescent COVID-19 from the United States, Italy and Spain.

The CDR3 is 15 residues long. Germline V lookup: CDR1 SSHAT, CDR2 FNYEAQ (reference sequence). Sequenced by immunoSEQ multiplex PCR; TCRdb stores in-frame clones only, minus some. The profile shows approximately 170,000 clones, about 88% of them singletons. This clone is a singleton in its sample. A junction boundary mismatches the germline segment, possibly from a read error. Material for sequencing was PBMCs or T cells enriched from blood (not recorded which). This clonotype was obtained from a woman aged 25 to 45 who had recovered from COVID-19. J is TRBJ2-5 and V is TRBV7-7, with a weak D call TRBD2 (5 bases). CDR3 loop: CASSLALNRQETQYF. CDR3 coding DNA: TGTGCTAGCAGCTTAGCGTTGAACAGACAAGAGACCCAGTACTTC.